The 26 T cell receptor beta chains listed next were all sequenced from one sample in a study of persistence of HIV-infected CD4 T cells. Antigens of these TCRs are unknown. Anti-CD3/anti-CD28 beads served as a nonspecific positive control stimulus. Sorting of responding CD4+ T cells relied on upregulated CD40 ligand together with CD69. Sequencing used immunoSEQ version 4 in survey mode. Libraries were prepared by immunoSEQ multiplex PCR; TCRdb keeps only in-frame clonotypes and omits some of them. The sample records tens of thousands of clones, about 91% being singletons. Source: CD4+ T cells sorted from PBMCs after approximately 20-hour stimulation, taken from a patient who received antiretroviral therapy. Receptors originate from an adult man with HIV who was CMV-seropositive.

This clone was observed once. The rearrangement links TRBV18 to TRBJ2-6; TRBD1 agrees at 7 bases. Trimming took 6 bases from V and 0 from J; bases not matched to a gene: 8. This CDR3 has 17 residues. Germline V gives CDR1 KGHSH, CDR2 LQKENI. The CDR3 DNA sequence: TGTGCCAGCTCGCCGGGACAGACGAGCTCTGGGGCCAACGTCCTGACTTTC. Protein: CASSPGQTSSGANVLTF. The whole variable domain, remainder taken from reference TRBV18 and TRBJ2-6, is NAGVMQNPRHLVRRRGQEARLRCSPMKGHSHVYWYRQLPEEGLKFMVYLQKENIIDESGMPKERFSAEFPKEGPSILRIQQVVRGDSAAYFCASSPGQTSSGANVLTFGAGSRLTVL.

This chain links TRBV5-1 with TRBJ2-1; D may correspond to TRBD1 or TRBD2 (7 bases each). The CDR3 runs 14 residues. V lost 2 bases and J lost 8, with 14 bases in between. Per germline, CDR1 SGHRS and CDR2 YFSETQ. CDR3: CASSFLQGRDEQFF. CDR3 nucleotides: TGCGCCAGCAGCTTCCTACAGGGGAGGGATGAGCAGTTCTTC.

This clone was seen a handful of times. The rearrangement uses TRBV10-3 and TRBJ1-5, with TRBD1 matching 11 bases. The CDR3 extends over 15 amino acids. Germline lookup yields CDR1 ENHRY and CDR2 SYGVKD. Trimming took 6 bases from V and 4 from J; bases not matched to a gene: 5. The CDR3 reads CAIRIGQGANQPQHF. DNA of the CDR3: TGTGCCATCAGAATAGGACAGGGGGCTAATCAGCCCCAGCATTTT.

The chain uses TRBV29-1 and TRBJ2-1; D is perhaps TRBD1 (6 bases). The germline gives CDR1 SQVTM, CDR2 ANQGSEA. The CDR3 runs 14 residues. Trimming removed 6 bases from V and 5 bases from J, with 17 bases in between. The CDR3 nucleotides are TGCAGCGTCAGGTGGGACACTATTCACAATGAGCAGTTCTTC. Translation: CSVRWDTIHNEQFF.

The chain carries TRBV25-1 and TRBJ1-4, with a possible D match to TRBD1 (5 bases). Per germline, CDR1 MGHDK and CDR2 SYGVNS. V shed 0 bases and J shed 0 bases, with 8 bases lying between them. This CDR3 is 16 amino acids long. The CDR3, as DNA: TGTGCCAGCAGTGAATATAGGGGTGCAACTAATGAAAAACTGTTTTTT. This encodes CASSEYRGATNEKLFF.

This clone has just one count. The chain carries TRBV9 and TRBJ1-1; 8 bases agree with TRBD1. Germline V lookup: CDR1 SGDLS, CDR2 YYNGEE. The junction had 10 bases not matched to a gene; V was cut back by 4 bases and J by 11 bases. This CDR3 is 13 amino acids long. The CDR3: CASSTQTGELAFF. The CDR3 bases are TGTGCCAGCAGCACCCAGACAGGGGAATTGGCTTTCTTT.

The gene calls are TRBV12-2 and TRBJ1-4. TRBV12-2 is described as a pseudogene. The CDR3 sequence is 18 residues long. The CDR3 sequence: CASRLAAGWWGNREKLFF. In DNA form, the CDR3 reads TGTGCAAGTCGCTTAGCCGCCGGGTGGTGGGGGAATCGAGAAAAACTGTTTTTT.

This chain links TRBV6-6 with TRBJ2-4; no clear D gene. From germline, CDR1 is MNHNY and CDR2 SVGAGI (reference sequence). This CDR3 is 10 amino acids long. V lost 2 bases and J lost 9, with 2 bases in between. DNA for the CDR3: TGTGCCAGCAGTTACGGCATTCAGTACTTC. The encoded protein is CASSYGIQYF.

The rearrangement uses TRBV12-3 or TRBV12-4 and TRBJ1-2; no clear D. Trimming took 6 bases from V and 7 from J, leaving 15 bases between them. The CDR3 runs to 13 residues. Here the CDR3 reads CASRGKKAGGYTF. The CDR3 DNA reads TGTGCCAGCAGAGGGAAAAAGGCGGGTGGCTACACCTTC.

The J gene is TRBJ2-3, the V gene TRBV18; no definite D call. The CDR3 is 18 residues long. Germline V gene data show CDR1 as KGHSH and CDR2 as LQKENI. V dropped 0 bases and J dropped 1 base, with 17 bases sitting between them. CDR3 coding DNA: TGTGCCAGCTCACCACCGAGGCTAACCTTAGGCGGCACAGATACGCAGTATTTT. It encodes CASSPPRLTLGGTDTQYF.

This rearrangement joins TRBV3-1 (or the pseudogene TRBV3-2) to TRBJ2-4; D not resolved. Germline CDR1 and CDR2: LGHDT and YNNKEL (reference sequence). The length of the CDR3 is 14 residues. V was shortened by 3 bases and J by 9 bases, with 15 bases between the two germline ends. DNA for the CDR3: TGTGCCAGCAGCCACCCACAGTTCCCAAGCATTCAGTACTTC. Translation gives CASSHPQFPSIQYF.

J is TRBJ2-6 and V is TRBV25-1; 14 bases match TRBD2. Trimming took 9 bases from V and 2 from J; bases not matched to a gene: 6. This CDR3 is built from 17 residues. Germline assignment: CDR1 MGHDK and CDR2 SYGVNS. The CDR3 is CASRPGLAGAGANVLTF. The CDR3 region has the DNA TGTGCCAGTAGACCGGGACTAGCGGGAGCTGGGGCCAACGTCCTGACTTTC. The variable domain in full, completed from reference TRBV25-1 and TRBJ2-6, reads EADIYQTPRYLVIGTGKKITLECSQTMGHDKMYWYQQDPGMELHLIHYSYGVNSTEKGDLSSESTVSRIRTEHFPLTLESARPSHTSQYLCASRPGLAGAGANVLTFGAGSRLTVL.

This clone was observed a single time. The chain recombines TRBV27 with TRBJ2-6; a weak D match, TRBD1 (6 bases). Trimming removed 0 bases at V and 1 base at J, with 10 bases between. The CDR3 has 17 residues. CDR1 is MNHEY and CDR2 is SMNVEV in the germline V gene (reference sequence). CDR3 region: CASSLSFGQSGANVLTF. The CDR3 DNA is TGTGCCAGCAGTTTATCTTTCGGACAGTCTGGGGCCAACGTCCTGACTTTC.

This rearrangement joins TRBV5-6 to TRBJ1-2, with no clear D. Germline lookup yields CDR1 SGHDT and CDR2 YYEEEE. V dropped 6 bases and J dropped 4 bases, with 16 bases sitting between them. The CDR3 is 14 amino acids. CDR3 nucleotides: TGTGCCAGCAACTTAAACCGGGCGGGCTATGGCTACACCTTC. Protein sequence: CASNLNRAGYGYTF.

The chain employs TRBV14 and TRBJ1-2, with 8 bases that match TRBD1. With V trimmed by 4 bases and J by 2 bases, 6 bases remained unmatched. CDR1 is SGHDN and CDR2 is FVKESK in the germline V gene. This CDR3 spans 15 amino acids. CDR3 sequence reads: CASSRGTGTNYGYTF. In nucleotides, the CDR3 is TGTGCCAGCAGCCGAGGGACAGGCACCAACTATGGCTACACCTTC.

CDR3 sequence: CASSQVNRRGATYEQYF. The CDR3 bases are TGTGCCAGCAGCCAAGTCAACCGAAGAGGGGCGACCTACGAGCAGTACTTC. The chain is built from TRBV4-2 and TRBJ2-7, with D possibly called TRBD1 or TRBD2 (5 bases each). CDR1 is LGHNA and CDR2 is YNFKEQ in the germline V gene. V lost 1 base and J 2 bases, leaving 18 bases between the germline ends. The CDR3 loop spans 17 amino acids.

V gene TRBV5-5 combines with J gene TRBJ1-1, with D maybe TRBD1 (6 bases). This CDR3 comprises 15 residues. Per the germline V gene, CDR1 is SGHKS and CDR2 is YYEKEE (reference sequence). Between the trimmed V and J ends, which lost 4 bases and 0 bases, there was a span of 13 bases. The CDR3 loop reads CASSGKGGMNTEAFF. The DNA for the CDR3 is TGTGCCAGCAGCGGCAAAGGGGGGATGAACACTGAAGCTTTCTTT.

The chain carries TRBV25-1 and TRBJ2-7, with TRBD2 matching over 7 bases. CDR3 size: 12 residues. With V trimmed by 5 bases and J by 3 bases, 1 base remained unmatched. The germline CDR1 and CDR2 sequences are MGHDK and SYGVNS. The CDR3 loop reads CASSRDYYEQYF. The CDR3 region has the DNA TGTGCCAGCAGTAGGGACTACTACGAGCAGTACTTC.

With respect to this clone: At one end the junction does not follow the germline gene, possibly because of a read error. The V call is TRBV13, the J call TRBJ1-4; D possibly corresponds to TRBD1 (6 bases). Looked up from germline, CDR1 is PRHDT and CDR2 is FYEKMQ (reference sequence). This CDR3 has 15 amino acids. The CDR3 DNA sequence: TGTGCCAGCAGCTTAAGGGGGACCGGCAATGGAAAACTGTTTTTT. Translating gives CASSLRGTGNGKLFF. The entire variable domain, with the rest obtained from reference TRBV13 and TRBJ1-4, is as follows: AAGVIQSPRHLIKEKRETATLKCYPIPRHDTVYWYQQGPGQDPQFLISFYEKMQSDKGSIPDRFSAQQFSDYHSELNMSSLELGDSALYFCASSLRGTGNGKLFFGSGTQLSVL.

DNA for the CDR3: TGTGCCAGCAGCCGACAGGCCTACGAGCAGTACTTC. Amino acids: CASSRQAYEQYF. The rearrangement joins TRBV3-1 (or the pseudogene TRBV3-2) to TRBJ2-7, with D tentatively TRBD1 (6 bases). Germline values: CDR1 LGHDT, CDR2 YNNKEL (reference sequence). This CDR3 region has 12 residues. The V end was cut by 4 bases, the J end by 2 bases, with 6 bases between.

This chain connects TRBV5-5 to TRBJ2-2; 9 nucleotides match TRBD2. This CDR3 spans 17 amino acids. J lost 2 bases, V lost 4 bases, and 9 bases had no gene match. From germline, CDR1 is SGHKS and CDR2 YYEKEE (reference sequence). For the CDR3, the DNA is TGTGCCAGCAGCCCCGGGGAGCGGGGGGCCAACACCGGGGAGCTGTTTTTT. Encoded protein: CASSPGERGANTGELFF.

The rearrangement uses TRBV18 and TRBJ2-2; D is unresolved. Germline CDR1 reads KGHSH; CDR2 reads LQKENI. The CDR3 length is 14 residues. V was clipped by 3 bases and J by 5 bases, with 10 bases between them. CDR3 coding DNA: TGTGCCAGCTCACCGCAACGGGCAACCGGGGAGCTGTTTTTT. Translating it yields CASSPQRATGELFF.

The rearrangement joins TRBV5-1 to TRBJ1-1, with TRBD1 as a possible D gene (6 bases). V was trimmed by 4 bases and J by 0 bases, leaving 13 bases between them. The CDR3 sequence is 15 residues long. CDR1 and CDR2 (germline): SGHRS, YFSETQ. CDR3 sequence: CASSPGHPLNTEAFF. The CDR3 region has the DNA TGCGCCAGCAGCCCGGGACACCCTTTGAACACTGAAGCTTTCTTT.

This clone was seen a single time. The chain carries TRBV7-8 and TRBJ1-3; no reliable D call. Trimming left V 1 base short and J 4 bases short, with 5 bases between. The CDR3 runs to 13 residues. From germline, CDR1 is SGHVS and CDR2 FQNEAQ. The CDR3 here is CASSLDPGNTIYF. In DNA form, the CDR3 reads TGTGCCAGCAGCTTAGATCCGGGAAACACCATATATTTT.

This chain uses TRBV30 with TRBJ2-7; TRBD1 agrees at 9 bases. V was clipped by 3 bases and J by 2 bases; unmatched bases: 2. This CDR3 has 13 amino acids. Germline assignment: CDR1 GTSNPN and CDR2 SVGIG (reference sequence). CDR3 region: CAWSTGGPYEQYF. For the CDR3, the DNA is TGTGCCTGGAGCACAGGGGGCCCCTACGAGCAGTACTTC. Drawing the rest from reference TRBV30 and TRBJ2-7, the complete variable domain is SQTIHQWPATLVQPVGSPLSLECTVEGTSNPNLYWYRQAAGRGLQLLFYSVGIGQISSEVPQNLSASRPQDRQFILSSKKLLLSDSGFYLCAWSTGGPYEQYFGPGTRLTVT.

This clone appeared once. V is TRBV7-3 and J is TRBJ2-6; possible D gene TRBD1, 6 bases. CDR3 size: 18 residues. Germline V CDR1 and CDR2: SGHTA, FQGTGA. The V end lost 2 bases, the J end lost 0 bases, and 14 bases lay between the germline ends. This chain's CDR3 is CASSLRGTSSSGANVLTF. CDR3 bases: TGTGCCAGCAGCTTACGAGGGACATCGAGCTCTGGGGCCAACGTCCTGACTTTC.